This T cell receptor beta chain was profiled in a study of blood T cell repertoires in COVID-19 (dated by TCRdb to 2018 to 2021). With regard to the full study: The collaborator samples originated in the United States, Italy and Spain and spanned the acute and convalescent phases of COVID-19. The prospective study material was composed of cDNA or gDNA derived from T cells, B-cell-depleted T cells, or PBMCs. Subjects who had been exposed to COVID-19, were actively infected with it, or had recovered from it provided the deeply sampled blood TCRbeta repertoires that made up the dataset. The repertoires were released in a freely available public database meant as a resource for research on the immune response to SARS-CoV-2. Samples came from the ongoing ImmuneRACE study (first 160 participants) plus 1,254 subjects from 6 global collaborators. Nearly every sample came with metadata listing a de-identified subject ID, COVID-19 status, age in years and sex. Where HLA class I and class II types were available, the types were taken from metadata supplied by the sample provider, not from assay-based typing. What the work shows at the level of the full study, not this receptor alone: The amount of clinical and demographic metadata varied by source and participant and was provided uncurated.

From its cysteine to its phenylalanine, the CDR3 spans 16 amino acids. The only DNA kept is the CDR3, 48 bases in frame from the first base. The germline V gene (reference sequence) specifies LGHDT as CDR1 and YNNKEL as CDR2. For this chain, trimming is 7 bases at the V end and 4 bases at the J end, and the number of junction bases without a gene match is 10. The immunoSEQ Assay, a bias-controlled multiplex PCR, was used to amplify TCRbeta CDR3 regions from genomic DNA. The authors' analysis ran thus. Nucleated cell counts per sample were estimated from amplification of reference gene primers within the assay. To quantify the absolute abundance of each unique TCRbeta CDR3 rearrangement, sequence reads were collapsed and filtered. For each sample, productive Simpson clonality was calculated as the square root of Simpson's diversity index across productive rearrangements. TCRdb re-hosts the immuneACCESS table, in-frame sequences only. Its copies lack some clones; in the studies checked, an unresolved V gene accounts for under half of them, and the cause for the rest is not known. The DNA was the basis for D and trimming; V, J and clone size are from that table. For this sample the table gives 300,000 to 350,000 clones, of which 90% were detected only once. Of the sample, 3.5% to 4.5% falls within the top ten clones.

Comments on this clone: Its antigen is currently not known. Per-nucleotide qualities are absent, and no much larger clonotype sits a single base away.

Participants in the prospective study were enrolled through a virtual design, were aged about 18 to 100 years, and lived in roughly 24 United States geographic areas. In the prospective study, cohorts were assigned on the basis of participant-reported clinical history obtained from a screening survey and a study questionnaire. Each participant in the prospective study had whole blood, serum and a nasopharyngeal or oropharyngeal swab collected by mobile phlebotomists. Prospective study participants could optionally give additional blood draws and questionnaires over a roughly 2-month period. Before DNA extraction, blood samples from the prospective study were shipped at room temperature or frozen.

The sequence was obtained from a woman aged 18-29 years with acute COVID-19. What was sequenced was PBMCs or T cells enriched from blood (not recorded which). Recombination linked TRBV3-1 (or the pseudogene TRBV3-2) to TRBJ2-2; TRBD1 lines up with 9 middle nucleotides. The CDR3 amino acid sequence is: CASTHLYRGRTGELFF. The bases are TGTGCCAGCACCCACCTCTACAGGGGGCGCACCGGGGAGCTGTTTTTT.